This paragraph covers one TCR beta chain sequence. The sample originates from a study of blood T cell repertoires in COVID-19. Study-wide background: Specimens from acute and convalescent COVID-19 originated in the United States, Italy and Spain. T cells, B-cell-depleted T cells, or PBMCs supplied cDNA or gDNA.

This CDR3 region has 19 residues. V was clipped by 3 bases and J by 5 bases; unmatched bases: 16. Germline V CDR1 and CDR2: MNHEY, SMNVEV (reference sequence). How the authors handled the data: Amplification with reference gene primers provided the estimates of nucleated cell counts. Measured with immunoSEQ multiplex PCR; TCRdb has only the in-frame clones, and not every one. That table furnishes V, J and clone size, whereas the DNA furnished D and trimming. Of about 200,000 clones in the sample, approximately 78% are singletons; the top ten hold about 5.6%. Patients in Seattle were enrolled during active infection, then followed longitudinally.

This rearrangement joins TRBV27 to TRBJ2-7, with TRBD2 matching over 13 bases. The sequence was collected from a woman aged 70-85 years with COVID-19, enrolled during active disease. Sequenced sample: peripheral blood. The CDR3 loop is CASSFGTSGIRGAPHEQYF. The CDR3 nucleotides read TGTGCCAGCAGTTTTGGGACTAGCGGGATTCGAGGGGCTCCGCACGAGCAGTACTTC.